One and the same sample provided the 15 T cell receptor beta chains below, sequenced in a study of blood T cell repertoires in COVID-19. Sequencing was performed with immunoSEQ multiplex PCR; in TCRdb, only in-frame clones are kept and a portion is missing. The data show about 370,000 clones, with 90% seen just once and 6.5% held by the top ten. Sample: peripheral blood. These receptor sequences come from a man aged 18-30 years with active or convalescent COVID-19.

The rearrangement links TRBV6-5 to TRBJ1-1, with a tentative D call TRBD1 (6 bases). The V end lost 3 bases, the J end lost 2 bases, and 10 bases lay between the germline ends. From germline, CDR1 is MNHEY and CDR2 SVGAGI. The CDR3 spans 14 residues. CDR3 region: CASSYSGHNTEAFF. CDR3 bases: TGTGCCAGCAGTTATTCGGGACACAACACTGAAGCTTTCTTT.

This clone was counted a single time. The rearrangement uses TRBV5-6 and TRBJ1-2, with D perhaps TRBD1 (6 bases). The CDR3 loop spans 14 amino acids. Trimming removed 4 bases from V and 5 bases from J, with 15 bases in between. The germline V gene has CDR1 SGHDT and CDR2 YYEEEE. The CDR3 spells CASSPGQNPYGYTF. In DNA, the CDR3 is TGTGCCAGCAGCCCAGGACAGAATCCTTATGGCTACACCTTC.

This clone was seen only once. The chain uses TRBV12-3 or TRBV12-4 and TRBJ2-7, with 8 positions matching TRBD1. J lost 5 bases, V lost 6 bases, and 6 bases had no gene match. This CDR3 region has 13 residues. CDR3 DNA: TGTGCCAGCAGACGGACAGGGCGGGACGAGCAGTACTTC. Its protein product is CASRRTGRDEQYF.

The CDR3 region has the DNA TGTGCCAGCAGAAACAGGGCCGTTACGGCTGACGAGCAGTACTTC. Protein product: CASRNRAVTADEQYF. The chain couples TRBV27 to TRBJ2-7; weak D call: TRBD1 (6 bases). The CDR3 has 15 residues. Germline lookup yields CDR1 MNHEY and CDR2 SMNVEV (reference sequence). The V end lost 6 bases, the J end lost 5 bases, and 20 bases lay between the germline ends.

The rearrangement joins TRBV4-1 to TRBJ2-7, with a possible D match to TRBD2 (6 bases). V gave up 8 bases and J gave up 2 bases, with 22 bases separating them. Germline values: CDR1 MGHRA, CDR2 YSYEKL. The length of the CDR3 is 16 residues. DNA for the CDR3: TGCGCCAGCCGGCCGGTGGGCGGGACGCTCACCTACGAGCAGTACTTC. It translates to CASRPVGGTLTYEQYF.

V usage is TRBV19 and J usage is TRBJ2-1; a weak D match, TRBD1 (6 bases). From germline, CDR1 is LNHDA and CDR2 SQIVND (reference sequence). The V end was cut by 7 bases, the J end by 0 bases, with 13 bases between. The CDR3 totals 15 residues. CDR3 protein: CASTSDRSSYNEQFF. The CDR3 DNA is TGTGCCAGTACCTCGGACAGAAGCTCCTACAATGAGCAGTTCTTC.

CDR3 residues: CASSMPGTLNREPFF. Here the CDR3 DNA reads TGTGCCAGTAGTATGCCCGGGACTTTAAACCGGGAGCCTTTCTTT. The chain joins TRBV19 to TRBJ1-1; maybe TRBD1 (5 bases). V gave up 3 bases and J gave up 12 bases, with 23 bases separating them. CDR1 is LNHDA and CDR2 is SQIVND in the germline V gene (reference sequence). The CDR3 is 15 amino acids.

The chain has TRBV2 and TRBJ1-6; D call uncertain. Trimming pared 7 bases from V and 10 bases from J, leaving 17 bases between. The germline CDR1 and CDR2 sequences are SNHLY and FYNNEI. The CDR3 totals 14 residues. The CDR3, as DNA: TGTGCCAGCACTCCGAGTACGGGTAACTCACCCCTCCACTTT. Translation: CASTPSTGNSPLHF.

The CDR3 reads CASRGQLLGGNSPLHF. The CDR3 bases are TGTGCCAGCAGGGGTCAACTCCTTGGGGGGAATTCACCCCTCCACTTT. This chain links TRBV4-2 with TRBJ1-6; D may be TRBD1 (5 bases). The germline gives CDR1 LGHNA, CDR2 YNFKEQ. The length of the CDR3 is 16 residues. V was trimmed by 6 bases and J by 7 bases, leaving 19 bases between them.

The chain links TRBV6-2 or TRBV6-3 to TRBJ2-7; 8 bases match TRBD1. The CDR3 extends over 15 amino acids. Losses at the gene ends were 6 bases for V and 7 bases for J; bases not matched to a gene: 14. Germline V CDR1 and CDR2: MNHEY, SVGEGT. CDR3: CASSPMSDRVGEQYF. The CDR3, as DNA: TGTGCCAGCAGCCCCATGTCGGACAGGGTAGGGGAGCAGTACTTC.

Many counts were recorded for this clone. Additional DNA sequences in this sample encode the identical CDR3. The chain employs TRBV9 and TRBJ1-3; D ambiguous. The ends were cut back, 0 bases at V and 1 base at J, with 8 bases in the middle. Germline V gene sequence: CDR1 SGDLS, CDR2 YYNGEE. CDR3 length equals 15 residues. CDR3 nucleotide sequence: TGTGCCAGCAGCGTAGTAGGCGGTTCTGGAAACACCATATATTTT. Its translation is CASSVVGGSGNTIYF.

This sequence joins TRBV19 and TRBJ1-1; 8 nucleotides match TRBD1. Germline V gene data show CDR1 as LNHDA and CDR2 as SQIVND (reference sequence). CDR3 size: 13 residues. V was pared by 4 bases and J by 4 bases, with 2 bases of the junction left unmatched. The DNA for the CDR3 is TGTGCCAGTAGTAACGACAGGGGCACTGAAGCTTTCTTT. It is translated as CASSNDRGTEAFF.

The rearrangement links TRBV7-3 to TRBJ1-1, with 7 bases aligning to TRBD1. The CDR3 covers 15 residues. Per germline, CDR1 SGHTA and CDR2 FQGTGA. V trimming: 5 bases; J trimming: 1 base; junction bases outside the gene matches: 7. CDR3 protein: CASSPSGTENTEAFF. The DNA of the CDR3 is TGTGCCAGCAGCCCTTCCGGGACAGAGAACACTGAAGCTTTCTTT.

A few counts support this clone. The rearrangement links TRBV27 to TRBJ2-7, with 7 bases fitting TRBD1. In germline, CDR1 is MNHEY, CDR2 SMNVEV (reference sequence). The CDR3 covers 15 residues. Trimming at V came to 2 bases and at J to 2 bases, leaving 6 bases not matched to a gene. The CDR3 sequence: CASSLVQGTPYEQYF. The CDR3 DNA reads TGTGCCAGCAGTTTAGTACAGGGGACACCCTACGAGCAGTACTTC.

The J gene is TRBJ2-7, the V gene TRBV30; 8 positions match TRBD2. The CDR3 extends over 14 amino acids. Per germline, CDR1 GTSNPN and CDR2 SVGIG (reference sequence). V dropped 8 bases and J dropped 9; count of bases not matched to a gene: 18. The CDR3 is CALGSQASGSSQYF. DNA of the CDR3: TGTGCCCTCGGTAGCCAAGCAAGCGGGAGCTCGCAGTACTTC.